This T cell receptor beta chain was captured in a study of sequential checkpoint blockade in melanoma. Study information: Arm A got nivolumab then ipilimumab; arm B the reverse, 1:1.

This CDR3 region has 13 residues. V lost 4 bases, J lost 2 bases, and 8 bases lay in between. The germline V gene has CDR1 SGHDN and CDR2 FVKESK. Treatment denoted: randomized to nivolumab then ipilimumab (arm A) or the reverse (arm B). PBMC sorting kept live CD3+CD8+ cells without CD19 or CD56. Assay: immunoSEQ multiplex PCR; the TCRdb copy retains only in-frame clones and omits some. The sample has some 20,000 clones; around three fifths are singletons. The clonotype comes from a human donor with melanoma. Here the sequenced sample was CD8+ T cells sorted from blood (inferred from file names), taken from a patient given nivolumab and ipilimumab in sequence. The rearrangement uses TRBV14 and TRBJ1-2; D not certain. The CDR3 DNA is TGTGCCAGCAGCCCCACTCTGAACTATGGCTACACCTTC. Residues: CASSPTLNYGYTF.